The next 28 T cell receptor beta chains were all read from a single sample in a study of vaccination and CD4 T cells after COVID-19. The Oncomine TCR Beta short-read assay sequenced DNA from cultured CD4+ T cells. One entry per CDR3 protein results from TCRdb running MiXCR on the PCR reads. The table lists 13,000 or so distinct CDR3 sequences, less than 75% of them singletons, with around 10% in the top ten. Their antigens are not known. Treatment defined: approximately 9-day PBMC culture with coronavirus spike peptide pools or control peptides (ViraFEST assay). The material sequenced was CD4+ T cells from blood, cultured in vitro. These receptors were taken from a human donor who had recovered from COVID-19.

The chain combines TRBV6-5 with TRBJ2-2, with 10 bases aligning to TRBD2. The CDR3 spans 18 residues. CDR1 is MNHEY, CDR2 SVGAGI, per germline. After removal of 2 bases from V and 1 base from J, the junction contained 7 bases not matched to a gene. CDR3 residues: CASSYALSGRLNTGELFF. DNA for the CDR3: TGTGCCAGCAGTTACGCTCTTAGCGGGAGGCTGAACACCGGGGAGCTGTTTTTT.

The V and J genes are TRBV30 and TRBJ2-5; D not certain. V lost 0 bases and J 5 bases, leaving 13 bases between the germline ends. Germline values: CDR1 GTSNPN, CDR2 SVGIG (reference sequence). This CDR3 comprises 14 residues. The CDR3 bases are TGTGCCTGGAGTGTAAAAGTGAAGAGGGAGACCCAGTACTTC. Amino acids: CAWSVKVKRETQYF. Filled out from reference TRBV30 and TRBJ2-5, the complete variable domain reads SQTIHQWPATLVQPVGSPLSLECTVEGTSNPNLYWYRQAAGRGLQLLFYSVGIGQISSEVPQNLSASRPQDRQFILSSKKLLLSDSGFYLCAWSVKVKRETQYFGPGTRLLVL.

This clonotype was observed a few times. The chain recombines TRBV7-2 with TRBJ1-2; possibly TRBD1 for D (5 bases). The CDR3 contains 14 residues. With 5 bases removed from V and 3 bases from J, the gap between germline ends came to 13 bases. Germline CDR1 and CDR2: SGHTA and FQGNSA. CDR3: CASSPRVGDYGYTF. The CDR3 bases are TGTGCCAGCAGCCCTCGGGTAGGGGACTATGGCTACACCTTC.

The V gene is TRBV7-9, the J gene TRBJ1-2, with a tentative D call TRBD1 (6 bases). Trimming removed 5 bases from V and 4 bases from J, with 17 bases in between. The CDR3 spans 15 residues. Germline V gene lookup returns CDR1 SEHNR and CDR2 FQNEAQ (reference sequence). This chain's CDR3 is CASSQATGLGYGYTF. CDR3 DNA sequence: TGTGCCAGCAGCCAAGCAACAGGGTTAGGCTATGGCTACACCTTC.

This clonotype was recorded a few times. V and J are TRBV7-9 and TRBJ1-1; D gene uncertain. The CDR3 contains 12 residues. V lost 4 bases to trimming and J lost 6 bases, with 9 bases between them. Germline CDR1 is SEHNR and CDR2 is FQNEAQ (reference sequence). CDR3 DNA: TGTGCCAGCAGCTCCCGGCAGGCTGAAGCTTTCTTT. Translated, it gives CASSSRQAEAFF.

This clonotype has just a few counts. The V call is TRBV11-3, the J call TRBJ2-7; D ambiguous. The CDR3 loop spans 12 amino acids. V was shortened by 5 bases and J by 6 bases, with 11 bases between the two germline ends. Germline V gene sequence: CDR1 SGHNT, CDR2 YENEEA. The CDR3 DNA reads TGTGCCAGCAGCCCAAGCAACTCCGAGCAGTACTTC. It yields the protein CASSPSNSEQYF.

The CDR3 region is CASSLQTVTEAFF. DNA of the CDR3: TGTGCCAGCAGTTTGCAGACGGTAACTGAAGCTTTCTTT. V usage is TRBV12-3 or TRBV12-4 and J usage is TRBJ1-1, with D unclear. This CDR3 contains 13 residues. With 3 bases removed from V and 5 bases from J, the gap between germline ends came to 10 bases.

This clonotype was observed a handful of times. The chain has TRBV20-1 and TRBJ2-7; D assignment may be TRBD1 or TRBD2 (6 bases each). The CDR3 loop spans 16 amino acids. V lost 5 bases and J 0 bases, leaving 20 bases between the germline ends. Germline V gene sequence: CDR1 DFQATT, CDR2 SNEGSKA (reference sequence). CDR3 in DNA: TGCAGTGCTCCAATTCTAGGGGGGACAAGCTCCTACGAGCAGTACTTC. The encoded protein is CSAPILGGTSSYEQYF.

This chain joins TRBV20-1 and TRBJ1-2, with D perhaps matching TRBD1 (5 bases). Trimming stripped 0 bases from V and 8 bases from J, with 10 bases between. The CDR3 spans 12 residues. Germline CDR1 reads DFQATT; CDR2 reads SNEGSKA (reference sequence). CDR3 sequence: CSARDRVPGYTF. The CDR3 nucleotides read TGCAGTGCTAGAGACAGGGTGCCGGGCTACACCTTC.

CDR3 DNA sequence: TGCGCCAGCAGCCCCGGGGGAGGGGGCCCCTACAATGAGCAGTTCTTC. Translating gives CASSPGGGGPYNEQFF. V is TRBV5-1 and J is TRBJ2-1; D might be TRBD1 or TRBD2, each matching 7 bases. V was trimmed by 4 bases and J by 2 bases, leaving 16 bases between them. CDR1 and CDR2 from the germline V gene are SGHRS and YFSETQ. The CDR3 is 16 amino acids.

Here the CDR3 reads CASSLRGSNQPQHF. CDR3 coding DNA: TGTGCCAGCAGTTTAAGGGGGAGCAATCAGCCCCAGCATTTT. The chain has TRBV12-3 or TRBV12-4 and TRBJ1-5, with D perhaps matching TRBD1 (6 bases). V was cut by 2 bases and J by 1 base, with 6 bases left in between. This CDR3 has 14 residues.

This chain links TRBV7-9 with TRBJ1-1; TRBD1 aligns across 9 bases. J was trimmed by 11 bases and V by 2 bases; bases with no gene match: 9. From germline, CDR1 is SEHNR and CDR2 FQNEAQ (reference sequence). This CDR3 contains 14 residues. The CDR3 loop reads CASSLQPGQGAAFF. CDR3 DNA sequence: TGTGCCAGCAGCTTACAACCGGGACAGGGAGCGGCTTTCTTT. The variable domain in full, completed from reference TRBV7-9 and TRBJ1-1, reads DTGVSQNPRHKITKRGQNVTFRCDPISEHNRLYWYRQTLGQGPEFLTYFQNEAQLEKSRLLSDRFSAERPKGSFSTLEIQRTEQGDSAMYLCASSLQPGQGAAFFGQGTRLTVV.

This clonotype was recorded a few times. The CDR3 sequence: CASSPLNTGKMEYF. The CDR3 DNA reads as TGTGCCAGCTCACCCCTAAATACCGGGAAGATGGAGTACTTC. The rearrangement links TRBV18 to TRBJ2-7; tentative D call: TRBD2 (5 bases). Per germline, CDR1 KGHSH and CDR2 LQKENI. V lost 3 bases to trimming and J lost 11 bases, with 20 bases between them. This CDR3 contains 14 residues. Full variable domain (missing parts from reference TRBV18 and TRBJ2-7): NAGVMQNPRHLVRRRGQEARLRCSPMKGHSHVYWYRQLPEEGLKFMVYLQKENIIDESGMPKERFSAEFPKEGPSILRIQQVVRGDSAAYFCASSPLNTGKMEYFGPGTRLTVT.

The V and J genes are TRBV27 and TRBJ2-5, with D perhaps TRBD2 (6 bases). This CDR3 is 15 amino acids long. Trimming pared 8 bases from V and 7 bases from J, leaving 23 bases between. Germline-derived CDR1 and CDR2 are MNHEY and SMNVEV (reference sequence). CDR3 DNA sequence: TGTGCCAGCCAAGCCCGATTTGGAGCGGGTGGGACCCAGTACTTC. Its translation is CASQARFGAGGTQYF.

V gene TRBV24-1 combines with J gene TRBJ2-1; TRBD1 matches 8 bases. CDR1 KGHDR and CDR2 SFDVKD come from the germline V gene. V shed 4 bases, J shed 4 bases, and the junction held 11 bases outside the gene matches. The CDR3 has 17 amino acids. In DNA, the CDR3 is TGTGCCACCAGTGACACTGCGACAGGGGTCTTTTACAATGAGCAGTTCTTC. Translating gives CATSDTATGVFYNEQFF.

The chain carries TRBV30 and TRBJ1-2, with TRBD1 matching 8 bases. This CDR3 spans 16 amino acids. Germline V gene data show CDR1 as GTSNPN and CDR2 as SVGIG (reference sequence). After removal of 8 bases from V and 3 bases from J, the junction contained 17 bases not matched to a gene. CDR3 in amino acids: CARKRTGKDRDYGYTF. The CDR3 DNA sequence: TGTGCCAGGAAGCGGACAGGGAAGGACCGAGACTATGGCTACACCTTC.

The chain uses TRBV6-1 and TRBJ1-2; no clear D gene. The germline V and J ends were trimmed by 4 bases and 8 bases, with 8 bases remaining between them. Germline CDR1 reads MNHNS; CDR2 reads SASEGT. The CDR3 is made up of 11 amino acids. The CDR3 sequence: CASSGGGGYTF. As DNA, the CDR3 is TGTGCCAGCAGTGGCGGTGGAGGCTACACCTTC.

The chain links TRBV19 to TRBJ2-2; D is unclear. This CDR3 is 16 amino acids long. The germline CDR1 and CDR2 sequences are LNHDA and SQIVND (reference sequence). V was cut by 0 bases and J by 4 bases, with 12 bases left in between. CDR3 DNA: TGTGCCAGTAGTATAGATATTAACAGAGGCACCGGGGAGCTGTTTTTT. It is translated as CASSIDINRGTGELFF.

The rearrangement links TRBV20-1 to TRBJ1-1; TRBD1 aligns across 8 bases. This CDR3 has 13 residues. The germline CDR1 and CDR2 sequences are DFQATT and SNEGSKA (reference sequence). The ends lost 5 bases at V and 5 bases at J; junction bases unmatched: 7. The CDR3 spells CSAFQGAGTEAFF. DNA of the CDR3: TGCAGTGCTTTCCAGGGGGCAGGGACTGAAGCTTTCTTT.

The chain employs TRBV5-1 and TRBJ1-1; tentative D call: TRBD1 (5 bases). This CDR3 contains 14 residues. Germline CDR1 reads SGHRS; CDR2 reads YFSETQ. V shed 1 base and J shed 1 base, with 8 bases lying between them. CDR3 loop: CASSLSGGNTEAFF. CDR3 coding DNA: TGCGCCAGCAGCTTGTCGGGGGGGAACACTGAAGCTTTCTTT.

A remark on this clonotype: One end of the junction fails to match germline, which may point to a read error. The chain couples TRBV6-1 to TRBJ1-2; D is undetermined. CDR3 length: 13 amino acids. CDR1 MNHNS and CDR2 SASEGT come from the germline V gene. In DNA form, the CDR3 reads TGTGCCAGCGGTGATGGGGCTAACTATGGCTACACCTTC. As protein: CASGDGANYGYTF.

This chain connects TRBV28 to TRBJ1-5; no reliable D call. Per germline, CDR1 MDHEN and CDR2 SYDVKM. Trimming stripped 1 base from V and 2 bases from J, with 9 bases between. The CDR3 is 15 amino acids. In DNA, the CDR3 is TGTGCCAGCAGTTTATTTCTCCAGGGCAATCAGCCCCAGCATTTT. This encodes CASSLFLQGNQPQHF. Together with reference TRBV28 and TRBJ1-5, the CDR3 gives the full variable domain: DVKVTQSSRYLVKRTGEKVFLECVQDMDHENMFWYRQDPGLGLRLIYFSYDVKMKEKGDIPEGYSVSREKKERFSLILESASTNQTSMYLCASSLFLQGNQPQHFGDGTRLSIL.

The V and J genes are TRBV6-1 and TRBJ2-7; 11 positions match TRBD1. Germline V gene data show CDR1 as MNHNS and CDR2 as SASEGT. The CDR3 is 13 amino acids. V gave up 6 bases and J gave up 6 bases; unmatched junction bases: 4. Here the CDR3 DNA reads TGTGCCAGCAGGCAGGACAGGGGGCGCGAGCAGTACTTC. As protein: CASRQDRGREQYF.

CDR3 loop: CASSVTTLNTEAFF. The CDR3 coding sequence is TGTGCCAGCAGCGTAACGACTCTGAACACTGAAGCTTTCTTT. J is TRBJ1-1 and V is TRBV9, with D uncertain. The CDR3 spans 14 residues. Germline V gives CDR1 SGDLS, CDR2 YYNGEE. Trimming removed 1 base at V and 0 bases at J, with 7 bases between.

The J gene is TRBJ1-6, the V gene TRBV7-2; D is unclear. Looked up from germline, CDR1 is SGHTA and CDR2 is FQGNSA. The CDR3 totals 14 residues. Trimming pared 5 bases from V and 6 bases from J, leaving 11 bases between. The CDR3 nucleotides read TGTGCCAGCAGCGATGCGGGCCCTAATTCACCCCTCCACTTT. Residues: CASSDAGPNSPLHF.

This clonotype was counted only a few times. The chain couples TRBV14 to TRBJ1-6; D remains unclear. Germline V gene lookup returns CDR1 SGHDN and CDR2 FVKESK. This CDR3 contains 14 residues. The V end lost 0 bases, the J end lost 9 bases, and 9 bases lay between the germline ends. CDR3: CASSQEVPRSPLHF. For the CDR3, the DNA is TGTGCCAGCAGCCAAGAAGTACCACGTTCACCCCTCCACTTT.

CDR3 in DNA: TGTGCCAGCAGGATAGCGCAGACCAGCACAGATACGCAGTATTTT. Amino acid sequence: CASRIAQTSTDTQYF. The chain recombines TRBV27 with TRBJ2-3; maybe TRBD2 (5 bases). V lost 6 bases, J lost 0 bases, and 13 bases lay in between. Germline loops: CDR1 MNHEY, CDR2 SMNVEV (reference sequence). This CDR3 has 15 residues.

The V and J genes are TRBV7-3 and TRBJ1-1, with D hard to call. This CDR3 contains 13 residues. Trimming removed 3 bases from V and 1 base from J, with 6 bases in between. CDR1 SGHTA and CDR2 FQGTGA come from the germline V gene. The CDR3 region has the DNA TGTGCCAGCAGCTTCGGGCCGAACACTGAAGCTTTCTTT. This translates into CASSFGPNTEAFF.